Below are 20 T cell receptor beta chains sequenced from a single sample in a study of T-cell reconstitution after alpha-beta-depleted transplantation in children. TCRbeta library construction was performed incorporating unique molecular identifiers. TCRdb reprocessed the PCR reads via MiXCR and lists one record per CDR3 protein. Among 610,000 or so distinct CDR3 sequences listed, 20% to 30% were seen once. The sample consisted of PBMCs, taken before TCRalphabeta/CD19-depleted stem cell transplant. The source is a boy less than two years old with Wiskott-Aldrich syndrome, due to receive a stem cell transplant.

This clonotype was detected a few times. The chain links TRBV9 to TRBJ2-1, with 7 positions matching TRBD2. The CDR3 totals 15 residues. The junction had 8 bases not matched to a gene; V was cut back by 0 bases and J by 8 bases. Germline V gene data show CDR1 as SGDLS and CDR2 as YYNGEE. The CDR3 region is CASSVEREGPYEQFF. The DNA of the CDR3 is TGTGCCAGCAGCGTAGAGAGGGAGGGCCCATATGAGCAGTTCTTC.

This clonotype was seen only a few times. The V call is TRBV5-1, the J call TRBJ2-7; TRBD2 matches at 7 bases. The CDR3 covers 15 residues. J gave up 5 bases and V 1 base, and 9 bases lay outside the gene matches. Germline V gives CDR1 SGHRS, CDR2 YFSETQ. In nucleotides, the CDR3 is TGCGCCAGCAGCTTGACGGCGGGAGTAGTCAACGAGCAGTACTTC. Its translation: CASSLTAGVVNEQYF.

J is TRBJ1-1 and V is TRBV6-5, with unresolved D. Germline assignment: CDR1 MNHEY and CDR2 SVGAGI. The CDR3 is made up of 14 amino acids. V was clipped by 0 bases and J by 0 bases, with 5 bases between them. CDR3 region: CASSYSRVNTEAFF. CDR3 in DNA: TGTGCCAGCAGTTACTCGCGAGTGAACACTGAAGCTTTCTTT.

CDR3 DNA: TGTGCCAGCAACACTTATACTAAACAGGGGGCCAACGAGCAGTACTTC. Translating gives CASNTYTKQGANEQYF. This chain links TRBV5-6 with TRBJ2-7; 9 bases fit TRBD1. Trimming cost V 6 bases and J 5 bases; bases outside gene matches: 15. Germline V gives CDR1 SGHDT, CDR2 YYEEEE. This CDR3 region has 16 residues.

The chain links TRBV9 to TRBJ2-1; TRBD2 aligns across 7 bases. CDR1 is SGDLS and CDR2 is YYNGEE in the germline V gene. V lost 4 bases to trimming and J lost 3 bases; unmatched junction nucleotides: 19. CDR3 length: 19 amino acids. CDR3 in amino acids: CASSPRRLHAGDGYNEQFF. CDR3 DNA sequence: TGTGCCAGCAGCCCCCGCAGACTCCACGCGGGAGATGGCTACAATGAGCAGTTCTTC. The full variable domain, with the rest looked up from reference TRBV9 and TRBJ2-1, is DSGVTQTPKHLITATGQRVTLRCSPRSGDLSVYWYQQSLDQGLQFLIQYYNGEERAKGNILERFSAQQFPDLHSELNLSSLELGDSALYFCASSPRRLHAGDGYNEQFFGPGTRLTVL.

The V call is TRBV20-1, the J call TRBJ2-7; 7 bases match TRBD1. Germline CDR1 and CDR2: DFQATT and SNEGSKA (reference sequence). The CDR3 is 12 amino acids. J lost 3 bases, V lost 7 bases, and 6 bases had no gene match. CDR3 in amino acids: CSVGTDRYEQYF. CDR3 bases: TGCAGTGTCGGGACAGACCGCTACGAGCAGTACTTC.

This clonotype was counted only a few times. The J gene is TRBJ2-3, the V gene TRBV27, with 7 bases fitting TRBD2. V dropped 2 bases and J dropped 2; count of bases not matched to a gene: 7. Germline lookup yields CDR1 MNHEY and CDR2 SMNVEV (reference sequence). The CDR3 consists of 16 residues. The CDR3 bases are TGTGCCAGCAGTTTAACGGCGGGAGCTACCACAGATACGCAGTATTTT. As protein: CASSLTAGATTDTQYF.

This chain uses TRBV6-2 or TRBV6-3 with TRBJ2-1; TRBD2 matches 10 bases. The CDR3 is made up of 18 amino acids. Germline CDR1 is MNHEY and CDR2 is SVGEGT. V gave up 4 bases and J gave up 6 bases; unmatched junction bases: 15. The CDR3 reads CASSSILAGMVLGNEQFF. The DNA for the CDR3 is TGTGCCAGCAGTTCCATACTAGCGGGAATGGTTCTTGGCAATGAGCAGTTCTTC.

The chain recombines TRBV5-5 with TRBJ2-4, with a weak D call TRBD2 (6 bases). This CDR3 spans 12 amino acids. The V gene lost 0 bases and the J gene lost 8 bases, with 6 bases spanning the gap. From germline, CDR1 is SGHKS and CDR2 YYEKEE (reference sequence). The CDR3 here is CASSLGGDIQYF. The CDR3 coding sequence is TGTGCCAGCAGCTTGGGGGGGGACATTCAGTACTTC.

This rearrangement joins TRBV12-3 or TRBV12-4 to TRBJ2-2; a weak D match, TRBD1 (5 bases). The CDR3 length is 15 residues. V was cut by 6 bases and J by 6 bases, with 17 bases left in between. The CDR3 DNA reads TGTGCCAGCAGGCTTGACAGAACCCGCGCCGGGGAGCTGTTTTTT. As protein: CASRLDRTRAGELFF.

Only a few counts were recorded for this clonotype. The rearrangement joins TRBV3-1 to TRBJ1-6; 7 nucleotides align to TRBD1. In germline, CDR1 is LGHDT, CDR2 YNNKEL (reference sequence). With V trimmed by 3 bases and J by 7 bases, 6 bases remained unmatched. This CDR3 is 15 amino acids long. CDR3 DNA: TGTGCCAGCAGCCATTCCGGGACAGTCAATTCACCCCTCCACTTT. Translation gives CASSHSGTVNSPLHF.

V usage is TRBV4-1 and J usage is TRBJ2-1; D unresolved. The CDR3 extends over 15 amino acids. Per germline, CDR1 MGHRA and CDR2 YSYEKL. The V end was cut by 3 bases, the J end by 6 bases, with 15 bases between. CDR3: CASSHLVAKGNEQFF. The CDR3 DNA reads TGCGCCAGCAGCCACCTAGTCGCGAAGGGCAATGAGCAGTTCTTC.

This clonotype occurred a few times. The chain is built from TRBV12-3 or TRBV12-4 and TRBJ2-1; perhaps D is TRBD1 or TRBD2 (7 bases each). This CDR3 region has 12 residues. V lost 6 bases and J lost 13, with 16 bases in between. CDR3 coding DNA: TGTGCCAGCAGCTCACAGGGGAGGGGACAGTTCTTC. Amino acid sequence: CASSSQGRGQFF.

This clonotype has more than one count but fewer than ten. This chain uses TRBV5-8 with TRBJ2-3; a possible D gene is TRBD1 (5 bases). This CDR3 has 16 amino acids. Germline CDR1 reads SGHTS; CDR2 reads YDEGEE. Trimming removed 1 base from V and 6 bases from J, with 18 bases in between. CDR3 region: CASSLLVTVRTDTQYF. CDR3 in DNA: TGTGCCAGCAGCTTGTTGGTGACAGTACGTACGGATACGCAGTATTTT.

This clonotype was found a few times. The chain carries TRBV12-3 or TRBV12-4 and TRBJ2-2, with D unclear. V lost 4 bases to trimming and J lost 7 bases, with 7 bases between them. The CDR3 contains 12 residues. The CDR3 spells CASSSQFGELFF. The CDR3 nucleotides are TGTGCCAGCAGTTCCCAGTTCGGGGAGCTGTTTTTT.

This clonotype was counted only a few times. The genes are TRBV5-1 and TRBJ1-1; possible D gene TRBD1, 5 bases. CDR1 and CDR2 (germline): SGHRS, YFSETQ. V dropped 4 bases and J dropped 1 base, with 17 bases sitting between them. The CDR3 spans 16 residues. Here the CDR3 DNA reads TGCGCCAGCAGCCTATCCCCGGGACGGAAGAACACTGAAGCTTTCTTT. Translating it yields CASSLSPGRKNTEAFF.

V usage is TRBV10-3 and J usage is TRBJ1-6; 8 bases line up with TRBD1. The germline gives CDR1 ENHRY, CDR2 SYGVKD. V was clipped by 6 bases and J by 7 bases; unmatched bases: 5. The CDR3 has 14 residues. CDR3 in DNA: TGTGCCATCAGCGGACAGGGCGTAAATTCACCCCTCCACTTT. Its protein product is CAISGQGVNSPLHF.

This clonotype was recorded once. The junction differs from germline at one of its ends, possibly a read error. The chain combines TRBV3-1 with TRBJ2-5, with 8 bases lining up with TRBD2. The CDR3 loop spans 19 amino acids. Germline assignment: CDR1 LGHDT and CDR2 YNNKEL (reference sequence). The DNA of the CDR3 is TGTGCCTGCAGTTTCCGAATAATTACCGGGACTAGAAGGCAAGAGACCCAGTACTTC. This codes for CACSFRIITGTRRQETQYF.

This chain joins TRBV7-2 and TRBJ2-1; possibly TRBD1 for D (5 bases). V lost 4 bases and J lost 9, with 13 bases in between. CDR3 length: 13 residues. Germline V lookup: CDR1 SGHTA, CDR2 FQGNSA. The CDR3 sequence is CASSSRRQSEQFF. DNA of the CDR3: TGTGCCAGCAGCTCCCGACGACAGTCTGAGCAGTTCTTC.

The V call is TRBV12-3 or TRBV12-4, the J call TRBJ2-7; TRBD1 is a possible D gene (5 bases). The V and J ends lost 3 bases and 0 bases respectively, with 15 bases between them. CDR3 length: 16 amino acids. CDR3 in DNA: TGTGCCAGCAGTTTGGCAACAGGTCTCAGCTCCTACGAGCAGTACTTC. This sequence encodes CASSLATGLSSYEQYF.